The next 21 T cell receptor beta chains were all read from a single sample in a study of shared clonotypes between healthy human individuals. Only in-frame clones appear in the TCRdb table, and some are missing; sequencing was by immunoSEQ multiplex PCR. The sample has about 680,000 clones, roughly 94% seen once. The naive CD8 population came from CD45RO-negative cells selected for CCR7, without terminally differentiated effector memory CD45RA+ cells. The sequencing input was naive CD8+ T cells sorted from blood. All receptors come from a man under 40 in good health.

For the CDR3, the DNA is TGTGCCAGCAGCGCCGAGGCTCCGGGGGAGCAGTACTTC. Translated: CASSAEAPGEQYF. The J gene is TRBJ2-7, the V gene TRBV9, with a weak D call TRBD2 (5 bases). The CDR3 spans 13 residues. V was trimmed by 3 bases and J by 7 bases, leaving 14 bases between them. The germline CDR1 and CDR2 sequences are SGDLS and YYNGEE.

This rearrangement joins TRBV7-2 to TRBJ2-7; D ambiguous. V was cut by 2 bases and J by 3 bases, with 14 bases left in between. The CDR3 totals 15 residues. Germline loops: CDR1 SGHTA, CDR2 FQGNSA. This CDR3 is CASSLYLGMHYEQYF. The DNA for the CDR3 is TGTGCCAGCAGCTTATATCTTGGGATGCACTACGAGCAGTACTTC. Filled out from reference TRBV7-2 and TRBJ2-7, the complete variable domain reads GAGVSQSPSNKVTEKGKDVELRCDPISGHTALYWYRQSLGQGLEFLIYFQGNSAPDKSGLPSDRFSAERTGGSVSTLTIQRTQQEDSAVYLCASSLYLGMHYEQYFGPGTRLTVT.

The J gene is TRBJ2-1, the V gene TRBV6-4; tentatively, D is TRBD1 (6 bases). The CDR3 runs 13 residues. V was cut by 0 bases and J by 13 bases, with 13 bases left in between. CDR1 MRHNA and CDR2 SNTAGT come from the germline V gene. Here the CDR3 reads CASSDSRGGPQFF. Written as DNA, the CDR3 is TGTGCCAGCAGTGACTCGAGAGGGGGACCACAGTTCTTC.

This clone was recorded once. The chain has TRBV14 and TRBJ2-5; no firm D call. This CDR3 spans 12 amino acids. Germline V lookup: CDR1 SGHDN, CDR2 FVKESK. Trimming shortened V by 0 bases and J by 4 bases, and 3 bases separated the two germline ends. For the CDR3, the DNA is TGTGCCAGCAGCCAAGAACGAGAGACCCAGTACTTC. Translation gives CASSQERETQYF.

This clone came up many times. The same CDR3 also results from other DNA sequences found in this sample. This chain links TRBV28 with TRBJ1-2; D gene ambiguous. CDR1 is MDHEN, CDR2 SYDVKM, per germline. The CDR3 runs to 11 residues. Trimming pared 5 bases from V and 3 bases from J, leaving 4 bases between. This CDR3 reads CASSIYYGYTF. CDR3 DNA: TGTGCCAGCAGTATATACTATGGCTACACCTTC.

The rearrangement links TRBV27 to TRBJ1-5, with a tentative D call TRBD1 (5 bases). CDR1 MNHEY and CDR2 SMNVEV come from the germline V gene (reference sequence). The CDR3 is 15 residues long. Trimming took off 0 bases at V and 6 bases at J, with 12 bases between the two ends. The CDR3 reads CASSLSRRVGQPQHF. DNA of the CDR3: TGTGCCAGCAGTTTATCCCGCAGGGTTGGTCAGCCCCAGCATTTT.

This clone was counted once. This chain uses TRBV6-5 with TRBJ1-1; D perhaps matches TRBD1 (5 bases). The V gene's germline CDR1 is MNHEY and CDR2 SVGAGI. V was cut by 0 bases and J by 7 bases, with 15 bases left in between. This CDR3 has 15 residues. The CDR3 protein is CASSYSLGERGEAFF. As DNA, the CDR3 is TGTGCCAGCAGTTACTCGCTAGGGGAAAGGGGTGAAGCTTTCTTT.

The DNA of the CDR3 is TGTGCCAGCAGCTTAGATGGGACTAGCGGAAACTACGAGCAGTACTTC. As protein: CASSLDGTSGNYEQYF. The chain combines TRBV7-2 with TRBJ2-7; 11 bases fit TRBD2. V lost 1 base and J lost 3; bases outside the gene matches: 5. The CDR3 is 16 residues long. Germline V gene lookup returns CDR1 SGHTA and CDR2 FQGNSA. Drawing the rest from reference TRBV7-2 and TRBJ2-7, the complete variable domain is GAGVSQSPSNKVTEKGKDVELRCDPISGHTALYWYRQSLGQGLEFLIYFQGNSAPDKSGLPSDRFSAERTGGSVSTLTIQRTQQEDSAVYLCASSLDGTSGNYEQYFGPGTRLTVT.

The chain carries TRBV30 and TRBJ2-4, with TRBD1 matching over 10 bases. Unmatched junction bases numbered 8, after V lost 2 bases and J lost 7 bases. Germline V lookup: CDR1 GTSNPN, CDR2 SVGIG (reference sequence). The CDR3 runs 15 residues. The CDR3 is CAWSPGTGAANIQYF. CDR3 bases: TGTGCCTGGAGTCCCGGGACAGGGGCTGCCAACATTCAGTACTTC.

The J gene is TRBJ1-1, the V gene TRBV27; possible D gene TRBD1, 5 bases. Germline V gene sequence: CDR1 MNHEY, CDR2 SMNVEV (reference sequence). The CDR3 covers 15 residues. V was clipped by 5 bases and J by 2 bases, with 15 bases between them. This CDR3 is CASSPLGLGNTEAFF. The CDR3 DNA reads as TGTGCCAGCAGTCCCCTGGGGCTTGGTAACACTGAAGCTTTCTTT.

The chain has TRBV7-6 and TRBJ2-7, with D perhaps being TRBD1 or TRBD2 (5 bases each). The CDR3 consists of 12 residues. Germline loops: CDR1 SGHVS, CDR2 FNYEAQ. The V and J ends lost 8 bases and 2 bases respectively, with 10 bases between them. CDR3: CASGPGPYEQYF. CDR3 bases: TGTGCCAGCGGTCCGGGACCCTACGAGCAGTACTTC.

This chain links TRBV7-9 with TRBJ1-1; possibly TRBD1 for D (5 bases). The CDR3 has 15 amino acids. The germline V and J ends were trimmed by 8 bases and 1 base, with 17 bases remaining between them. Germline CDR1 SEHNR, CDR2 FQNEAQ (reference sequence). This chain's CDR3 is CASSLGGTGNTEAFF. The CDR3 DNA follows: TGTGCCAGCTCACTTGGAGGAACAGGGAACACTGAAGCTTTCTTT.

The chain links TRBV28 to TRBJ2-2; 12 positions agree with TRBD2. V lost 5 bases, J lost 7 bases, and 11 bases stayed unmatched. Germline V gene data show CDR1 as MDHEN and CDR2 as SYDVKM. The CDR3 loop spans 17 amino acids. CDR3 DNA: TGTGCCAGCAGTCCCCTAGCGGGAGGGCCGTTAGACGGGGAGCTGTTTTTT. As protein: CASSPLAGGPLDGELFF.

The CDR3 loop is CASSLGPYTEAFF. The DNA for the CDR3 is TGTGCCAGCAGTTTGGGGCCCTACACTGAAGCTTTCTTT. The chain carries TRBV27 and TRBJ1-1; TRBD1 might be the D (5 bases). Trimming removed 3 bases at V and 3 bases at J, with 8 bases between. CDR1 MNHEY and CDR2 SMNVEV come from the germline V gene (reference sequence). The CDR3 is 13 amino acids.

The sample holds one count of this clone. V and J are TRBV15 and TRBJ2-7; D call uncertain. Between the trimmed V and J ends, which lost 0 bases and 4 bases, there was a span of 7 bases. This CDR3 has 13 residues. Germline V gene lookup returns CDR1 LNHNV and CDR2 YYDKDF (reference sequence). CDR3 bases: TGTGCCACCAGCAGAGAATCAGGTTACGAGCAGTACTTC. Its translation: CATSRESGYEQYF. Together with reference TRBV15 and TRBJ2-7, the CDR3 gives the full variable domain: DAMVIQNPRYQVTQFGKPVTLSCSQTLNHNVMYWYQQKSSQAPKLLFHYYDKDFNNEADTPDNFQSRRPNTSFCFLDIRSPGLGDTAMYLCATSRESGYEQYFGPGTRLTVT.

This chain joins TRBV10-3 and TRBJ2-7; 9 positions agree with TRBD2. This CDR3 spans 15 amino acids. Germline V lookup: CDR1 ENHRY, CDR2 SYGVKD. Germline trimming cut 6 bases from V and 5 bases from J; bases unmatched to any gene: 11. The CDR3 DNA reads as TGTGCCATCAGCAAGGCTCTAGCGGGAAGCGACGAGCAGTACTTC. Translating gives CAISKALAGSDEQYF.

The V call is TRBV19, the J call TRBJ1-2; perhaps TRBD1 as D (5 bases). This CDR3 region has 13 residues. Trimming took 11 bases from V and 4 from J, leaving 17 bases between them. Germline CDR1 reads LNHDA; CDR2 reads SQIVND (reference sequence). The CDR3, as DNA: TGTGCCTCCAGGGAGGGGCTCGGCTATGGCTACACCTTC. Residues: CASREGLGYGYTF.

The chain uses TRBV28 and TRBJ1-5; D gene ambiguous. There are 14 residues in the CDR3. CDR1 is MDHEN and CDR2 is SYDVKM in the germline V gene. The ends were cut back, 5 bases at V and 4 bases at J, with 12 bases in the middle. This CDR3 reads CASSGGFWNQPQHF. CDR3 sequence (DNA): TGTGCCAGCAGTGGAGGGTTTTGGAATCAGCCCCAGCATTTT. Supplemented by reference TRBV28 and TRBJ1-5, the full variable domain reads DVKVTQSSRYLVKRTGEKVFLECVQDMDHENMFWYRQDPGLGLRLIYFSYDVKMKEKGDIPEGYSVSREKKERFSLILESASTNQTSMYLCASSGGFWNQPQHFGDGTRLSIL.

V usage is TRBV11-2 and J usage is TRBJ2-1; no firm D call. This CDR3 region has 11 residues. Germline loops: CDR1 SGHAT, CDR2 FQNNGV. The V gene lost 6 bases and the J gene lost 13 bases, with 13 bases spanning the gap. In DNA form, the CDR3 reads TGTGCCAGCAGACAAATGGAGTCTCAGTTCTTC. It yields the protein CASRQMESQFF.

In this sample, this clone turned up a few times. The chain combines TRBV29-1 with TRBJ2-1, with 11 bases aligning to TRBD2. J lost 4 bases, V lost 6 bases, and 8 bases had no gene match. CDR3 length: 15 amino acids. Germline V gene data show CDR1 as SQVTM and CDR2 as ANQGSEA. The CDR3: CSVEGLAAIYNEQFF. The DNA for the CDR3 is TGCAGCGTGGAGGGACTAGCGGCTATATACAATGAGCAGTTCTTC.

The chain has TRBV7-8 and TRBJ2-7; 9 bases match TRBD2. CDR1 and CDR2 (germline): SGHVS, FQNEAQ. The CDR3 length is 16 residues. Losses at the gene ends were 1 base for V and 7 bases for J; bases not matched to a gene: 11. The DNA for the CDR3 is TGTGCCAGCAGCTTAGTAAGGCTAGCGGGAACCTTTGAGCAGTACTTC. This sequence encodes CASSLVRLAGTFEQYF.